What follows are 22 T cell receptor beta chains derived from one specimen sequenced in a study of blood T cell repertoires in COVID-19. Only in-frame clones appear in the TCRdb table, and some are missing; sequencing was by immunoSEQ multiplex PCR. The sample consists of some 290,000 clones, more than 75% of them appearing once. The sequenced sample consisted of PBMCs or T cells enriched from blood (not recorded which). Receptors originate from a middle-aged woman with acute COVID-19.

This clone has just one count. This sequence joins TRBV5-6 and TRBJ1-1; D is possibly TRBD1 (6 bases). This CDR3 has 14 residues. Germline V lookup: CDR1 SGHDT, CDR2 YYEEEE. V shed 7 bases and J shed 7 bases, with 20 bases lying between them. CDR3 DNA sequence: TGTGCCAGCCCTTCCGGGCTACAGGGCTATGAAGCTTTCTTT. It yields the protein CASPSGLQGYEAFF.

The chain employs TRBV12-3 or TRBV12-4 and TRBJ2-7, with no clear D. Trimming took 6 bases from V and 0 from J, leaving 9 bases between them. CDR3 length: 13 residues. CDR3 protein: CASSPLSSYEQYF. DNA for the CDR3: TGTGCCAGCAGCCCCCTCAGCTCCTACGAGCAGTACTTC.

The genes are TRBV6-5 and TRBJ1-1, with 10 bases fitting TRBD1. In germline, CDR1 is MNHEY, CDR2 SVGAGI. The CDR3 covers 14 residues. V was clipped by 7 bases and J by 5 bases; unmatched bases: 7. CDR3 coding DNA: TGTGCCAGCAAGAGTGACAGGGGGCGAACTGAAGCTTTCTTT. Encoded protein: CASKSDRGRTEAFF.

The V gene is TRBV19, the J gene TRBJ1-1; 7 bases map to TRBD1. Trimming took 11 bases from V and 1 from J; bases not matched to a gene: 13. Germline V CDR1 and CDR2: LNHDA, SQIVND (reference sequence). The CDR3 loop spans 15 amino acids. The CDR3 nucleotides read TGTGCCTCGAGGCCCAGGGGGTATGGGAACACTGAAGCTTTCTTT. Translated, it gives CASRPRGYGNTEAFF.

This sequence joins TRBV10-3 and TRBJ2-3, with TRBD1 as a possible D gene (6 bases). From germline, CDR1 is ENHRY and CDR2 SYGVKD. The CDR3 is 19 residues long. The ends were cut back, 6 bases at V and 0 bases at J, with 25 bases in the middle. DNA of the CDR3: TGTGCCATCAGACGGACAGTCTTTCCTGGCAAATTAAGCACAGATACGCAGTATTTT. Protein: CAIRRTVFPGKLSTDTQYF.

This sequence joins TRBV10-3 and TRBJ2-3; 8 bases are a match to TRBD2. The CDR3 extends over 16 amino acids. V lost 3 bases, J lost 2 bases, and 7 bases stayed unmatched. Germline V gives CDR1 ENHRY, CDR2 SYGVKD. The CDR3 sequence is CAISDPGLGPTDTQYF. DNA for the CDR3: TGTGCCATCAGTGACCCGGGACTAGGCCCCACAGATACGCAGTATTTT.

The chain employs TRBV7-2 and TRBJ1-2; D is undetermined. The V gene's germline CDR1 is SGHTA and CDR2 FQGNSA. Trimming took off 5 bases at V and 8 bases at J, with 12 bases between the two ends. This CDR3 has 12 amino acids. CDR3 loop: CASSTSLVGYTF. CDR3 in DNA: TGTGCCAGCAGCACCTCCCTAGTCGGCTACACCTTC.

This clone was counted at least ten times. This chain uses TRBV4-1 with TRBJ2-1; the D is unclear. Germline CDR1 and CDR2: MGHRA and YSYEKL. The length of the CDR3 is 16 residues. The V end was cut by 1 base, the J end by 9 bases, with 19 bases between. CDR3 in amino acids: CASSQVDLVSFGEQFF. CDR3 nucleotide sequence: TGCGCCAGCAGCCAAGTAGACTTGGTTTCGTTCGGTGAGCAGTTCTTC.

The CDR3 DNA sequence: TGTGCCAGCAGCACTATCGGCAATCAGCCCCAGCATTTT. The encoded protein is CASSTIGNQPQHF. The chain couples TRBV6-5 to TRBJ1-5; D is ambiguous. This CDR3 comprises 13 residues. Germline values: CDR1 MNHEY, CDR2 SVGAGI. The ends were cut back, 6 bases at V and 2 bases at J, with 8 bases in the middle.

The chain is built from TRBV7-2 and TRBJ2-7, with TRBD1 identical over 8 bases. There are 15 residues in the CDR3. Germline CDR1 and CDR2: SGHTA and FQGNSA. Trimming cost V 4 bases and J 1 base; bases outside gene matches: 6. As DNA, the CDR3 is TGTGCCAGCAGCTATCACCAGGGGGCTTCCTACGAGCAGTACTTC. This translates into CASSYHQGASYEQYF.

A single count supports this clone. The rearrangement links TRBV14 to TRBJ2-1; D not resolved. CDR3 size: 14 residues. Trimming stripped 3 bases from V and 10 bases from J, with 16 bases between. Looked up from germline, CDR1 is SGHDN and CDR2 is FVKESK. The CDR3 DNA reads as TGTGCCAGCAGCCAGTCTTCCATCGCCGGGGAGCAGTTCTTC. Translation gives CASSQSSIAGEQFF.

V gene TRBV7-9 combines with J gene TRBJ1-1; D is perhaps TRBD1 (5 bases). This CDR3 contains 16 residues. Trimming shortened V by 1 base and J by 0 bases, and 12 bases separated the two germline ends. Per the germline V gene, CDR1 is SEHNR and CDR2 is FQNEAQ (reference sequence). CDR3 bases: TGTGCCAGCAGCTTAGTTCGGGGGTCCATGAACACTGAAGCTTTCTTT. Translated, it gives CASSLVRGSMNTEAFF.

The J gene is TRBJ2-1, the V gene TRBV7-3; the match to TRBD2 covers 13 bases. CDR1 and CDR2 (germline): SGHTA, FQGTGA. The CDR3 is 15 residues long. V was pared by 5 bases and J by 10 bases, with 8 bases of the junction left unmatched. In DNA form, the CDR3 reads TGTGCCAGCAGCCCTGGGACTAGCGGGACTGGAGAGCAGTTCTTC. As protein: CASSPGTSGTGEQFF. The full variable domain, its missing parts supplied by reference TRBV7-3 and TRBJ2-1, is GAGVSQTPSNKVTEKGKYVELRCDPISGHTALYWYRQSLGQGPEFLIYFQGTGAADDSGLPNDRFFAVRPEGSVSTLKIQRTERGDSAVYLCASSPGTSGTGEQFFGPGTRLTVL.

The chain is built from TRBV7-9 and TRBJ2-1; D unresolved. With 5 bases removed from V and 8 bases from J, the gap between germline ends came to 10 bases. CDR3 length: 12 amino acids. Germline V gene sequence: CDR1 SEHNR, CDR2 FQNEAQ (reference sequence). In DNA, the CDR3 is TGTGCCAGCAGCCCCTCTAACCATGAGCAGTTCTTC. The encoded protein is CASSPSNHEQFF.

The rearrangement joins TRBV4-2 to TRBJ1-6, with 8 positions matching TRBD1. CDR3 length: 16 residues. With 1 base clipped from V and 7 bases from J, the junction kept 6 bases outside the gene matches. Germline CDR1 and CDR2: LGHNA and YNFKEQ. This CDR3 reads CASSQGQGHSNSPLHF. DNA of the CDR3: TGTGCCAGCAGCCAAGGACAGGGGCATTCAAATTCACCCCTCCACTTT.

This clone was seen only once. The chain is built from TRBV5-1 and TRBJ2-7; the match to TRBD2 covers 7 bases. The V and J ends lost 4 bases and 0 bases, in that order; junction bases with no gene match: 10. CDR3 size: 16 residues. From germline, CDR1 is SGHRS and CDR2 YFSETQ. CDR3 sequence: CASSRSGRGSSYEQYF. In nucleotides, the CDR3 is TGCGCCAGCAGCAGAAGCGGGCGGGGGTCCTCCTACGAGCAGTACTTC.

V usage is TRBV5-8 and J usage is TRBJ1-2, with 7 bases matching TRBD1. The junction had 7 bases not matched to a gene; V was cut back by 4 bases and J by 7 bases. Germline CDR1 SGHTS, CDR2 YDEGEE. This CDR3 is 13 amino acids long. CDR3 in amino acids: CASSATGNSGYTF. The DNA of the CDR3 is TGTGCCAGCAGCGCGACAGGGAATTCTGGCTACACCTTC.

The chain carries TRBV15 and TRBJ2-7, with D possibly being TRBD1 (6 bases). CDR1 and CDR2 (germline): LNHNV, YYDKDF (reference sequence). V shed 6 bases and J shed 0 bases, with 12 bases lying between them. The CDR3 is 14 amino acids. CDR3 nucleotide sequence: TGTGCCACCAGGACAGGACTTAGCTCCTACGAGCAGTACTTC. Encoded protein: CATRTGLSSYEQYF.

CDR3: CASSLVPPGGANTF. In DNA, the CDR3 is TGTGCCAGCAGCTTAGTACCTCCGGGAGGGGCTAACACCTTC. The rearrangement links TRBV7-9 to TRBJ1-2; perhaps TRBD1 as D (5 bases). Germline V lookup: CDR1 SEHNR, CDR2 FQNEAQ (reference sequence). V lost 1 base to trimming and J lost 12 bases, with 18 bases between them. The length of the CDR3 is 14 residues.

CDR3 DNA: TGTGCCTGGAGTGCGGTGTCCCATGAGCAGTTCTTC. Its translation is CAWSAVSHEQFF. V and J are TRBV30 and TRBJ2-1; D ambiguous. Trimming left V 1 base short and J 8 bases short, with 9 bases between. Germline-derived CDR1 and CDR2 are GTSNPN and SVGIG (reference sequence). This CDR3 comprises 12 residues.

This chain joins TRBV27 and TRBJ2-6; 8 nucleotides align to TRBD1. V trimming: 10 bases; J trimming: 0 bases; junction bases outside the gene matches: 8. The CDR3 extends over 16 amino acids. Looked up from germline, CDR1 is MNHEY and CDR2 is SMNVEV (reference sequence). The CDR3 DNA reads as TGTGCCACCAAGGGACAGGCCTCCTCTGGGGCCAACGTCCTGACTTTC. Protein sequence: CATKGQASSGANVLTF. Drawing the rest from reference TRBV27 and TRBJ2-6, the complete variable domain is EAQVTQNPRYLITVTGKKLTVTCSQNMNHEYMSWYRQDPGLGLRQIYYSMNVEVTDKGDVPEGYKVSRKEKRNFPLILESPSPNQTSLYFCATKGQASSGANVLTFGAGSRLTVL.

The chain employs TRBV28 and TRBJ2-7, with D unresolved. Trimming cost V 6 bases and J 0 bases, with 6 bases left between them. This CDR3 comprises 12 residues. Germline values: CDR1 MDHEN, CDR2 SYDVKM. The CDR3 sequence is CASRSSSYEQYF. The CDR3 bases are TGTGCCAGCAGGTCTAGCTCCTACGAGCAGTACTTC.